The TCR beta chain under discussion was sequenced for a study of human T cells and chemical hapten exposure. This clonotype turned up a few times. MiXCR was run by TCRdb on the RACE reads, yielding one entry per CDR3 protein. The table lists 44,000 or so distinct CDR3 sequences, 3.7% of them singletons. In germline, CDR1 is SGHTA, CDR2 FQGTGA. The V end was cut by 0 bases, the J end by 7 bases, with 18 bases between. The CDR3 has 16 amino acids. Time point indicated: healthy volunteer bleed at 6 weeks. Whole blood, unfractionated, served as the material for total RNA extraction. This clonotype was sampled from a human donor in good health. Some clones in this sample may be carry-over from other donors' samples. The specimen was whole blood. The chain has TRBV7-3 and TRBJ1-2, with unresolved D. The CDR3 sequence is CASSLTFESGSGGYTF. CDR3 nucleotide sequence: TGTGCCAGCAGCTTAACTTTCGAATCGGGGTCCGGTGGCTACACCTTC.